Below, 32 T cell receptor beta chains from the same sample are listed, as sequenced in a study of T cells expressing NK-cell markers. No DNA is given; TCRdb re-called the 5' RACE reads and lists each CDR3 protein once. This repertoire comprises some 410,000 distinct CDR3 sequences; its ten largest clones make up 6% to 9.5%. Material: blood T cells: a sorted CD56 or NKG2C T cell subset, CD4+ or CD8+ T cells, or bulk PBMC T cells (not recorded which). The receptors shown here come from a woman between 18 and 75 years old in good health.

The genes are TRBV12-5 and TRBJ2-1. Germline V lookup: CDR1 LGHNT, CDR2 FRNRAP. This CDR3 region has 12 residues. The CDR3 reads CASGLYGDEQFF.

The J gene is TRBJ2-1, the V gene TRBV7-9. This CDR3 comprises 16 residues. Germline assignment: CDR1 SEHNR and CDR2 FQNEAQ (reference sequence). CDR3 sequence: CASSLGASGSYNEQFF.

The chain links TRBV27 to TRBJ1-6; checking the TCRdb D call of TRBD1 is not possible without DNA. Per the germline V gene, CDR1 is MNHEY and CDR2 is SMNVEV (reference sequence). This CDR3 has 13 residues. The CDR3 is CASRTGSGSPLHF.

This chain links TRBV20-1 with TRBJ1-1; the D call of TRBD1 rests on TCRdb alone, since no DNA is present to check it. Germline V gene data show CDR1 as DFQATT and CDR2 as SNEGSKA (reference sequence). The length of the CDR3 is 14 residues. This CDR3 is CSAIEGVLDTEAFF.

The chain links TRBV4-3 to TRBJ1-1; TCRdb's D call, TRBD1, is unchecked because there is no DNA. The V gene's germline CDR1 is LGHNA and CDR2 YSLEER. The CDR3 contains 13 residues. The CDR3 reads CASSQGTGVRAFF.

CDR3 amino acids: CSAGGTDRIYNEQFF. The chain joins TRBV20-1 to TRBJ2-1; with no DNA, the TCRdb D assignment of TRBD1 cannot be verified. The CDR3 is 15 amino acids. In germline, CDR1 is DFQATT, CDR2 SNEGSKA (reference sequence).

CDR3 loop: CATSVGGGGEQFF. This chain links TRBV24-1 with TRBJ2-1; the D call of TRBD2 rests on TCRdb alone, since no DNA is present to check it. Germline assignment: CDR1 KGHDR and CDR2 SFDVKD. The CDR3 is 13 amino acids.

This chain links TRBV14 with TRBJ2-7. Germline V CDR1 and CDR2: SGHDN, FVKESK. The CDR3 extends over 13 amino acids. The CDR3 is CASRSGAAYEQYF.

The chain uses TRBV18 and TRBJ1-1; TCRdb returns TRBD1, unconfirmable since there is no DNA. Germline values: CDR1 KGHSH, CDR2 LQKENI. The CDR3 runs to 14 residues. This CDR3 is CASSPGQGETEAFF.

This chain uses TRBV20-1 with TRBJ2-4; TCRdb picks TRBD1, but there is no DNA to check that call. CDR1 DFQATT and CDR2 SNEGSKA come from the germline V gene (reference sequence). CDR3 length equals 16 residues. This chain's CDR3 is CSASRRTELAKNIQYF.

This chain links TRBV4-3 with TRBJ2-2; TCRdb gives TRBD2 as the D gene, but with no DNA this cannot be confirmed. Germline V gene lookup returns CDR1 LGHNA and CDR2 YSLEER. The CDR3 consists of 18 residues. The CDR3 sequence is CASSQVLEREVNTGELFF.

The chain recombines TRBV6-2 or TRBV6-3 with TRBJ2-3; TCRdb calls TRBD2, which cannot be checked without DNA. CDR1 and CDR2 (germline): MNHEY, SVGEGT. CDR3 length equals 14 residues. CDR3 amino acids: CASSYGRGADTQYF.

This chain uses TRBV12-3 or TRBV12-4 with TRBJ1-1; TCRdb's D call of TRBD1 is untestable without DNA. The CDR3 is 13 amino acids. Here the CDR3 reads CASSFRVVTEAFF.

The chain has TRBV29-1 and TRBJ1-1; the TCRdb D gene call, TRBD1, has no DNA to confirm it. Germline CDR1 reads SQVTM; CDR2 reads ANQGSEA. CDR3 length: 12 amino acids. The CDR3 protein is CSVDDRATEAFF. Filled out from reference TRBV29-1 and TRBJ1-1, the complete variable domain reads SAVISQKPSRDICQRGTSLTIQCQVDSQVTMMFWYRQQPGQSLTLIATANQGSEATYESGFVIDKFPISRPNLTFSTLTVSNMSPEDSSIYLCSVDDRATEAFFGQGTRLTVV.

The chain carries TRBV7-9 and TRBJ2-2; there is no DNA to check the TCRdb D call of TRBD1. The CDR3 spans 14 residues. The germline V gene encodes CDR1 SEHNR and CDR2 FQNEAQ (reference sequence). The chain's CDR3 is CASSHSGKDGELFF.

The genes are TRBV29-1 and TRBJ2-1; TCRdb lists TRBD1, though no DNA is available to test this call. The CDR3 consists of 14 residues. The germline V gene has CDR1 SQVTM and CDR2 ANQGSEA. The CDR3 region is CSVDSGKHYNEQFF.

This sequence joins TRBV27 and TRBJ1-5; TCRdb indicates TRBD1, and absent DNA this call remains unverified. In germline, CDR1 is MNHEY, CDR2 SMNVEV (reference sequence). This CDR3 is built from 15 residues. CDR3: CASSWAGYSNQPQHF.

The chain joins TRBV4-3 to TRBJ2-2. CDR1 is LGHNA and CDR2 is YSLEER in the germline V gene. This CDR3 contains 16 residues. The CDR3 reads CASSQDRWPNTGELFF.

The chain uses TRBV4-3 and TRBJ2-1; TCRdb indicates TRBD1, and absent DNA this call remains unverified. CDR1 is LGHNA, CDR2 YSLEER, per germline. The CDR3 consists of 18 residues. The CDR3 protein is CASSQGPYLAGQNNEQFF.

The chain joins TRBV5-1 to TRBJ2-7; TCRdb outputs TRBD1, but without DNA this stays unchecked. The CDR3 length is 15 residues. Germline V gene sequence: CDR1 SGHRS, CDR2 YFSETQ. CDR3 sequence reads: CASSLEGGLYYEQYF.

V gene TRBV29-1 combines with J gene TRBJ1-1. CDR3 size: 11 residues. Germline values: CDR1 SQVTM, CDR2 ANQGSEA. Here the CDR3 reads CSVHRNTEAFF.

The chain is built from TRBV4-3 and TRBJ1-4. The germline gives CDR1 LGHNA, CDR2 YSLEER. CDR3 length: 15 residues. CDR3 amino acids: CASSLSLTTNEKLFF.

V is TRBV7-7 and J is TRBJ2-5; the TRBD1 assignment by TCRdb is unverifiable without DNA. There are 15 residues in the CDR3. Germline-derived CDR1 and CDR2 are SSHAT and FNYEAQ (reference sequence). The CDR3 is CASSPTTALIETQYF.

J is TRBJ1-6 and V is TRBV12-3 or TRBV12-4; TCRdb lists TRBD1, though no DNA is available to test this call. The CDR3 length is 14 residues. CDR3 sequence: CASSRGQGNSPLHF.

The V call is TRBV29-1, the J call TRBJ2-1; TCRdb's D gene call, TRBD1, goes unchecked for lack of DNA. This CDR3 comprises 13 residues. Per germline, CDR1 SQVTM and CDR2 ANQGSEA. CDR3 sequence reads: CSVDWAKGYEQFF.

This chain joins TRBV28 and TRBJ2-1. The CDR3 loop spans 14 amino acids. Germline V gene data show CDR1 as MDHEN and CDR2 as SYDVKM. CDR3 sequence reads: CASLAGRPNNEQFF.

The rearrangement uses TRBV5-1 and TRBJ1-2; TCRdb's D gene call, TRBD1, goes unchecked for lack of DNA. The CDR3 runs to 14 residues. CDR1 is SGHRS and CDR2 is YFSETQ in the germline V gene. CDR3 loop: CASSLGTGRVGYTF.

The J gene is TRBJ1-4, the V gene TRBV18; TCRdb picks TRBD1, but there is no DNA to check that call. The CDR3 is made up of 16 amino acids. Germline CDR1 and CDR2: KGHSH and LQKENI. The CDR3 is CASSPTARGYNEKLFF.

CDR3 sequence: CASRGGAWSIQYF. The rearrangement joins TRBV2 to TRBJ2-4; TCRdb reports TRBD1, a call that lacks DNA to check it against. The germline CDR1 and CDR2 sequences are SNHLY and FYNNEI. CDR3 size: 13 residues.

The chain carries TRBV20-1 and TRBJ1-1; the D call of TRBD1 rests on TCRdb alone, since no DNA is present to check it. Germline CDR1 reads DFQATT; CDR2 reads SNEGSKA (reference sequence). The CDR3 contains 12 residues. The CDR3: CSADGQGTEAFF.

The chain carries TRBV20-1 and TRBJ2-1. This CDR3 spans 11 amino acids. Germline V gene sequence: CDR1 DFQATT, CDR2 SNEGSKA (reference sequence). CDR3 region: CSALPLDEQFF.

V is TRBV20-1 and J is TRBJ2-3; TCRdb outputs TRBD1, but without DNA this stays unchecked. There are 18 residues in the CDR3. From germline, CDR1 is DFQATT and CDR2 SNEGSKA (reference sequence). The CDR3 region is CSAGSPPRGPFGTDTQYF.